These T cell receptor beta chains were read from a single sample in a study of blood T cell repertoires in COVID-19. Profiling relied on immunoSEQ multiplex PCR, and the TCRdb table lists in-frame clones only, not all of them. The sample lists some 350,000 clones, around 87% occurring once. Sequenced input: peripheral blood. These receptor sequences come from a man between 18 and 29 years old with active or convalescent COVID-19. Both conserved end residues are part of each CDR3. D genes are given only for firm matches.

J gene,D gene,V gene,CDR3 DNA,CDR3 protein
TRBJ1-2,NA,TRBV18,TGTGCCAGCTCACCCGACGGACTAAACTATGGCTACACCTTC,CASSPDGLNYGYTF
TRBJ2-1,NA,TRBV7-3,TGTGCCAGCAGTCCAGGTTCACGGGGTTTACGTGTTTACAATGAGCAGTTCTTC,CASSPGSRGLRVYNEQFF
TRBJ1-6,NA,TRBV19,TGTGCCAGTAGTACCACAGGGAATTCACCCCTCCACTTT,CASSTTGNSPLHF
TRBJ1-2,NA,TRBV12-3/TRBV12-4,TGTGCCAGCAGTCTTAAGAGGAGCTATGGCTACACCTTC,CASSLKRSYGYTF
TRBJ1-6,NA,TRBV28,TGTGCCAGCAGTTTATTAGATTCACCCCTCCACTTT,CASSLLDSPLHF
TRBJ2-1,NA,TRBV7-3,TGTGCCAGCAGCTTAAGTGGCGGGAAAACTGAGCAGTTCTTC,CASSLSGGKTEQFF
TRBJ1-6,TRBD1,TRBV7-3,TGTGCCAGCAGCAAAAATGTGGGACAGGGATCACCCCTCCACTTT,CASSKNVGQGSPLHF
TRBJ1-6,TRBD1,TRBV19,TGTGCCAGTAGGCCCTTACAGGGGGGCCTCGATTCACCCCTCCACTTT,CASRPLQGGLDSPLHF
TRBJ1-5,TRBD1,TRBV19,TGTGCCAGTATTCCTACAGGGGGCCCCAATCAGCCCCAGCATTTT,CASIPTGGPNQPQHF
TRBJ1-3,NA,TRBV19,TGTGCCAGCTCGTTGTTATACTCTGGAAACACCATATATTTT,CASSLLYSGNTIYF
TRBJ2-7,TRBD1,TRBV6-1,TGTGCCAGCAGCCGGGACAGCGTAGAGCAGTACTTC,CASSRDSVEQYF